These 23 T cell receptor beta chains share one sample of origin, sequenced in a study of cytomegalovirus exposure and HLA in healthy donors. The PCR employed 60 Vbeta primers together with 13 Jbeta primers. Generated by immunoSEQ multiplex PCR, the TCRdb table keeps only in-frame clones and is missing some. This table holds 160,000 or so clones, roughly 90% found once. The sequencing sample was made of PBMCs. These TCRs come from a woman younger than 35 in good health and CMV-seronegative.

The rearrangement joins TRBV29-1 to TRBJ2-7; maybe TRBD2 (6 bases). CDR3 length equals 13 residues. V lost 4 bases, J lost 1 base, and 11 bases lay in between. Germline CDR1 is SQVTM and CDR2 is ANQGSEA. The chain's CDR3 is CSVVTSGSYEQYF. The CDR3 coding sequence is TGCAGCGTTGTGACTAGTGGGTCCTACGAGCAGTACTTC.

This clone was recorded a few times. V is TRBV6-5 and J is TRBJ2-1; weak D call: TRBD1 (6 bases). Germline loops: CDR1 MNHEY, CDR2 SVGAGI. The V and J ends lost 2 bases and 6 bases respectively, with 8 bases between them. This CDR3 spans 13 amino acids. CDR3 sequence: CASSYGTLNEQFF. In DNA form, the CDR3 reads TGTGCCAGCAGTTACGGGACACTCAATGAGCAGTTCTTC.

CDR3 in DNA: TGTGCCAGCAGCTTAACTGGGCACACTGAAGCTTTCTTT. It translates to CASSLTGHTEAFF. This sequence joins TRBV7-6 and TRBJ1-1, with D unresolved. The germline V gene encodes CDR1 SGHVS and CDR2 FNYEAQ. V was clipped by 2 bases and J by 3 bases, with 7 bases between them. The CDR3 covers 13 residues.

The rearrangement joins TRBV6-5 to TRBJ2-2, with a weak D call TRBD2 (6 bases). The germline V and J ends were trimmed by 2 bases and 5 bases, with 12 bases remaining between them. Germline V gives CDR1 MNHEY, CDR2 SVGAGI. The CDR3 is 15 residues long. Written as DNA, the CDR3 is TGTGCCAGCAGTTACGAGGGAGGTCGGACCGGGGAGCTGTTTTTT. It codes for CASSYEGGRTGELFF.

In this sample, this clone turned up a few times. This chain joins TRBV6-6 and TRBJ1-1, with D possibly being TRBD1 (5 bases). Germline CDR1 MNHNY, CDR2 SVGAGI (reference sequence). Trimming took 6 bases from V and 4 from J, leaving 12 bases between them. CDR3 size: 13 residues. This CDR3 is CASRRGDGTEAFF. DNA for the CDR3: TGTGCCAGCAGGCGGGGGGACGGCACTGAAGCTTTCTTT.

The chain employs TRBV7-9 and TRBJ2-7; TRBD2 agrees at 8 bases. This CDR3 comprises 17 residues. Germline values: CDR1 SEHNR, CDR2 FQNEAQ (reference sequence). Unmatched junction bases numbered 11, after V lost 1 base and J lost 3 bases. The CDR3 coding sequence is TGTGCCAGCAGCTTAGTGGCGGGGGGTGCCGTTGGCTACGAGCAGTACTTC. As protein: CASSLVAGGAVGYEQYF.

The chain carries TRBV5-6 and TRBJ2-6; D is possibly TRBD1 (6 bases). This CDR3 is built from 14 residues. CDR1 and CDR2 (germline): SGHDT, YYEEEE. Trimming cost V 2 bases and J 4 bases, with 7 bases left between them. The CDR3, as DNA: TGTGCCAGCAGCTTTGGACAGGGGGCCAACGTCCTGACTTTC. Amino acid sequence: CASSFGQGANVLTF.

Turning to this clone: This same CDR3 is encoded by further DNA sequences in the sample. This chain uses TRBV28 with TRBJ2-7, with TRBD2 as a possible D gene (5 bases). CDR1 and CDR2 (germline): MDHEN, SYDVKM. CDR3 length: 14 amino acids. V was clipped by 6 bases and J by 0 bases, with 12 bases between them. The CDR3 DNA is TGTGCCAGCAGCCGTCTAGCAGGCTCCTACGAGCAGTACTTC. Translating it yields CASSRLAGSYEQYF.

The chain employs TRBV5-1 and TRBJ2-7; 7 bases are a match to TRBD1. Germline CDR1 SGHRS, CDR2 YFSETQ. Trimming removed 7 bases from V and 7 bases from J; junction bases left unmatched: 8. The CDR3 length is 12 residues. CDR3 region: CASSKGAWEQYF. The CDR3 coding sequence is TGCGCCAGCTCAAAGGGGGCGTGGGAGCAGTACTTC.

The V gene is TRBV5-4, the J gene TRBJ1-1, with D possibly being TRBD1 (5 bases). Germline CDR1 SGHNT, CDR2 YYREEE (reference sequence). The CDR3 spans 15 residues. Between the trimmed V and J ends, which lost 2 bases and 5 bases, there was a span of 16 bases. The CDR3 loop is CASSFMTELRTEAFF. The DNA of the CDR3 is TGTGCCAGCAGCTTTATGACAGAGCTCCGAACTGAAGCTTTCTTT.

In regard to this clone: Relative to the germline gene, one junction end is altered; a read error may explain this. The chain combines TRBV27 with TRBJ2-7; no clear D gene. The CDR3 is 14 amino acids. CDR1 is MNHEY and CDR2 is SMNVEV in the germline V gene (reference sequence). CDR3 amino acids: CASSFPETPHEQCF. The CDR3, as DNA: TGTGCCAGCAGTTTTCCGGAGACGCCTCACGAGCAGTGCTTC.

The chain links TRBV5-1 to TRBJ2-1, with D perhaps matching TRBD2 (6 bases). This CDR3 has 17 amino acids. V lost 4 bases and J lost 2, with 19 bases in between. Germline V gene data show CDR1 as SGHRS and CDR2 as YFSETQ. The CDR3 nucleotides read TGCGCCAGCAGCCTATTAGGAGGGCCCCCGGCCTACAATGAGCAGTTCTTC. Translation gives CASSLLGGPPAYNEQFF.

V is TRBV7-9 and J is TRBJ2-2; 7 bases fit TRBD1. Germline V gene lookup returns CDR1 SEHNR and CDR2 FQNEAQ (reference sequence). With V trimmed by 4 bases and J by 0 bases, 2 bases remained unmatched. The CDR3 has 15 residues. The CDR3 reads CASSSGTANTGELFF. In DNA form, the CDR3 reads TGTGCCAGCAGCTCCGGGACAGCGAACACCGGGGAGCTGTTTTTT. Looking up the rest from reference TRBV7-9 and TRBJ2-2 gives the full variable domain: DTGVSQNPRHKITKRGQNVTFRCDPISEHNRLYWYRQTLGQGPEFLTYFQNEAQLEKSRLLSDRFSAERPKGSFSTLEIQRTEQGDSAMYLCASSSGTANTGELFFGEGSRLTVL.

V is TRBV11-2 and J is TRBJ1-5; TRBD1 aligns across 8 bases. This CDR3 is 15 amino acids long. Germline trimming cut 3 bases from V and 4 bases from J; bases unmatched to any gene: 5. From germline, CDR1 is SGHAT and CDR2 FQNNGV. This CDR3 is CASSLGTGSNQPQHF. DNA of the CDR3: TGTGCCAGCAGCTTGGGGACAGGAAGTAATCAGCCCCAGCATTTT.

This chain connects TRBV28 to TRBJ1-1; tentatively, D is TRBD1 (5 bases). The CDR3 covers 14 residues. V was clipped by 4 bases and J by 1 base, with 10 bases between them. The germline V gene encodes CDR1 MDHEN and CDR2 SYDVKM. CDR3: CASSSQTENTEAFF. The DNA for the CDR3 is TGTGCCAGCAGTTCTCAGACAGAGAACACTGAAGCTTTCTTT.

A single count supports this clone. The CDR3 sequence is CASSLDRVGGYTF. CDR3 bases: TGTGCCAGCAGCTTAGACAGGGTTGGTGGCTACACCTTC. The chain combines TRBV7-9 with TRBJ1-2; D possibly corresponds to TRBD1 (6 bases). This CDR3 is built from 13 residues. Germline V lookup: CDR1 SEHNR, CDR2 FQNEAQ (reference sequence). The ends were cut back, 1 base at V and 7 bases at J, with 10 bases in the middle. Looking up the rest from reference TRBV7-9 and TRBJ1-2 gives the full variable domain: DTGVSQNPRHKITKRGQNVTFRCDPISEHNRLYWYRQTLGQGPEFLTYFQNEAQLEKSRLLSDRFSAERPKGSFSTLEIQRTEQGDSAMYLCASSLDRVGGYTFGSGTRLTVV.

Points on this clone: At one end the junction does not follow the germline gene, possibly because of a read error. The CDR3 is CASSLSRREYSEQFF. CDR3 in DNA: TGTGCCAGCAGCCTTAGCCGGAGGGAATACAGTGAGCAGTTCTTC. The chain joins TRBV7-3 to TRBJ2-1; a possible D gene is TRBD2 (6 bases). The germline gives CDR1 SGHTA, CDR2 FQGTGA. The CDR3 length is 15 residues.

The chain combines TRBV29-1 with TRBJ2-5, with 9 positions matching TRBD1. Germline V lookup: CDR1 SQVTM, CDR2 ANQGSEA. The CDR3 has 13 residues. Written as DNA, the CDR3 is TGCGGATCGACAGGGGGGGGACAAGAGACCCAGTACTTC. Its translation is CGSTGGGQETQYF.

The V and J genes are TRBV5-1 and TRBJ1-4; D is unresolved. The CDR3 has 14 amino acids. V lost 0 bases and J 5 bases, leaving 8 bases between the germline ends. The germline V gene encodes CDR1 SGHRS and CDR2 YFSETQ. CDR3 protein: CASSLVAGNEKLFF. The CDR3 DNA is TGCGCCAGCAGCTTGGTGGCGGGAAATGAAAAACTGTTTTTT.

The chain recombines TRBV6-1 with TRBJ1-5; D unresolved. The CDR3 is 15 residues long. V lost 3 bases and J 3 bases, leaving 12 bases between the germline ends. Germline loops: CDR1 MNHNS, CDR2 SASEGT. In nucleotides, the CDR3 is TGTGCCAGCAGTGATGGGCAGGCGAACAATCAGCCCCAGCATTTT. As protein: CASSDGQANNQPQHF.

This clone appeared a single time. The genes are TRBV5-6 and TRBJ1-5; 7 bases align to TRBD1. The junction had 6 bases not matched to a gene; V was cut back by 5 bases and J by 4 bases. Germline assignment: CDR1 SGHDT and CDR2 YYEEEE. The CDR3 runs to 14 residues. CDR3 amino acids: CASSAGQQNQPQHF. CDR3 nucleotides: TGTGCCAGCAGTGCGGGACAGCAAAATCAGCCCCAGCATTTT.

This clone was seen once. The chain employs TRBV27 and TRBJ2-2; maybe TRBD1 (6 bases). This CDR3 is 13 amino acids long. Trimming removed 4 bases from V and 6 bases from J, with 9 bases in between. Germline loops: CDR1 MNHEY, CDR2 SMNVEV (reference sequence). In nucleotides, the CDR3 is TGTGCCAGCAGTTACAGGGCCGCCGGGGAGCTGTTTTTT. Translated, it gives CASSYRAAGELFF.

This chain links TRBV4-1 with TRBJ2-5, with 8 bases lining up with TRBD2. Germline lookup yields CDR1 MGHRA and CDR2 YSYEKL. This CDR3 region has 21 residues. The trim removed 0 bases at V and 0 bases at J, leaving 18 bases unmatched. DNA for the CDR3: TGCGCCAGCAGCCAAGAGAGCGGGGGCAAGGGGCGAGTCTCGTACCAAGAGACCCAGTACTTC. This sequence encodes CASSQESGGKGRVSYQETQYF.